Below, 7 T cell receptor beta chains from the same sample are listed, as sequenced in a study of shared clonotypes between healthy human individuals (dated by TCRdb to about 2020). Libraries were constructed by the immunoSEQ multiplex PCR assay. This is the immuneACCESS table as TCRdb keeps it, with only in-frame sequences that have V and J called. A part of the clones is gone; compared with another copy, unresolved V genes explain less than half, and the rest is unexplained. Across this sample there are roughly 2 million clones, with around 95% seen only once. The ten largest make up over 0.1% of the sample. The sample consisted of naive CD4+ T cells sorted from blood. Interpreted using the paper, the cell subset or site label stands for: CD45RA+ positively selected. Every receptor here comes from a young man in good health.

The V call is TRBV5-1, the J call TRBJ2-3, with unresolved D. The CDR3 is made up of 15 amino acids. V was shortened by 0 bases and J by 6 bases, with 14 bases between the two germline ends. Germline V gene data show CDR1 as SGHRS and CDR2 as YFSETQ. The CDR3 protein is CASSLDGSNLDTQYF. In nucleotides, the CDR3 is TGCGCCAGCAGCTTGGATGGGTCCAATTTGGATACGCAGTATTTT. Supplemented by reference TRBV5-1 and TRBJ2-3, the full variable domain reads KAGVTQTPRYLIKTRGQQVTLSCSPISGHRSVSWYQQTPGQGLQFLFEYFSETQRNKGNFPGRFSGRQFSNSRSEMNVSTLELGDSALYLCASSLDGSNLDTQYFGPGTRLTVL.

This clone was detected only once. The chain is built from TRBV30 and TRBJ1-1; 9 bases fit TRBD1. The germline gives CDR1 GTSNPN, CDR2 SVGIG (reference sequence). With V trimmed by 0 bases and J by 7 bases, 3 bases remained unmatched. The CDR3 has 13 amino acids. CDR3 region: CAWSVGTGREAFF. CDR3 in DNA: TGTGCCTGGAGTGTAGGGACAGGGCGTGAAGCTTTCTTT. Together with reference TRBV30 and TRBJ1-1, the CDR3 gives the full variable domain: SQTIHQWPATLVQPVGSPLSLECTVEGTSNPNLYWYRQAAGRGLQLLFYSVGIGQISSEVPQNLSASRPQDRQFILSSKKLLLSDSGFYLCAWSVGTGREAFFGQGTRLTVV.

J is TRBJ2-1 and V is TRBV5-6; D remains ambiguous. The CDR3 length is 14 residues. V lost 2 bases, J lost 7 bases, and 13 bases lay in between. Germline V gives CDR1 SGHDT, CDR2 YYEEEE. CDR3 sequence: CASSFDPMQNEQFF. The CDR3 nucleotides read TGTGCCAGCAGCTTTGATCCAATGCAAAATGAGCAGTTCTTC.

CDR3 coding DNA: TGTGCCAGCACCCAGGGACAGCTGTCTACAGATACGCAGTATTTT. Protein: CASTQGQLSTDTQYF. V gene TRBV6-5 combines with J gene TRBJ2-3, with TRBD1 matching 7 bases. Germline V gives CDR1 MNHEY, CDR2 SVGAGI. The CDR3 runs 15 residues. Trimming took 7 bases from V and 3 from J; bases not matched to a gene: 10.

This clone occurred once. The CDR3, as DNA: TGTGCCAGCAGCTTAGGAGGGACTAGCGGGACGGGCGAGCAGTACTTC. Its protein is CASSLGGTSGTGEQYF. The gene calls are TRBV7-2 and TRBJ2-7; 13 nucleotides match TRBD2. The CDR3 has 16 residues. The germline gives CDR1 SGHTA, CDR2 FQGNSA. J lost 6 bases, V lost 1 base, and 6 bases had no gene match.

The chain recombines TRBV4-2 with TRBJ1-2; the match to TRBD1 covers 10 bases. Germline assignment: CDR1 LGHNA and CDR2 YNFKEQ. This CDR3 region has 15 residues. With V trimmed by 2 bases and J by 5 bases, 5 bases remained unmatched. CDR3 bases: TGTGCCAGCAGCCAACAGACAGGGGGCGCGTATGGCTACACCTTC. Amino acid sequence: CASSQQTGGAYGYTF.

About this clone itself: The sample holds other DNA sequences that translate to the same CDR3. The rearrangement joins TRBV6-1 to TRBJ2-7, with 11 positions matching TRBD1. The V segment lost 6 bases and the J segment 4 bases; nucleotides outside the gene matches: 5. This CDR3 has 14 amino acids. Germline values: CDR1 MNHNS, CDR2 SASEGT. The CDR3 DNA reads as TGTGCCAGCAGCAGGACAGGGGGCAGGTACGAGCAGTACTTC. It translates to CASSRTGGRYEQYF.